The sequence of this T cell receptor (beta chain) was determined in a study of PD-1 blockade in classical Hodgkin lymphoma. This clone was found a few times. This CDR3 comprises 14 residues. V lost 5 bases and J 8 bases, leaving 16 bases between the germline ends. Germline lookup yields CDR1 SGHTA and CDR2 FQGNSA. Indicated time point: cycle 4 day 1 (C4D1), after more than five weeks of nivolumab. Each of the patients experienced relapse following autologous stem cell transplantation, and their brentuximab vedotin exposure differed. Profiled with immunoSEQ multiplex PCR; TCRdb holds only in-frame clones, not every one. The data contain about 33,000 clones, about 70% of them singletons.

Sequenced material: peripheral blood mononuclear cells (PBMCs), taken before the fourth cycle of nivolumab. The sequence came from a human donor with classical Hodgkin lymphoma. This chain connects TRBV7-2 to TRBJ2-1; D gene unclear. CDR3 sequence: CASSLGLTVDEQFF. Written as DNA, the CDR3 is TGTGCCAGCAGCCTGGGCCTCACGGTCGATGAGCAGTTCTTC.